Reported below is one T cell receptor (beta chain). The method was immunoSEQ multiplex PCR; TCRdb's version includes in-frame clones alone and lacks a portion of them. The sample lists 100,000 to 150,000 clones, over 70% occurring once. The source of the sample is a study of blood T cell repertoires in COVID-19. With 4 bases removed from V and 4 bases from J, the gap between germline ends came to 13 bases. The germline V gene encodes CDR1 SEHNR and CDR2 FQNEAQ (reference sequence). The CDR3 is 14 residues long. The receptor's source is a man aged 65 to 85 with acute or convalescent COVID-19. The sample taken for sequencing was peripheral blood. J is TRBJ1-2 and V is TRBV7-9; D is unresolved. The CDR3 here is CASSSNPGFYGYTF. CDR3 nucleotide sequence: TGTGCCAGCAGCTCGAACCCGGGATTCTATGGCTACACCTTC.